These 24 T cell receptor beta chains were all obtained from the same sample, sequenced in a study of graft-versus-host responses after intestinal transplantation. Their target antigens are unknown. TCRdb's copy holds only in-frame clones and misses some; the assay was immunoSEQ multiplex PCR. The sample includes 70,000 or so clones, about 87% of them seen just once. The material was unstimulated CD4+ T cells sorted from spleen or lymph node cells, obtained before transplant. The receptors come from a human donor who was the organ donor for an intestinal transplant.

This clone was detected only once. The genes are TRBV10-2 and TRBJ1-2, with TRBD1 matching 8 bases. This CDR3 has 15 amino acids. The V segment lost 6 bases and the J segment 0 bases; nucleotides outside the gene matches: 6. The germline gives CDR1 WSHSY, CDR2 SAAADI. The chain's CDR3 is CASSIRGLANYGYTF. The DNA for the CDR3 is TGCGCCAGCAGCATCAGGGGGCTAGCTAACTATGGCTACACCTTC.

This chain joins TRBV2 and TRBJ1-1; 9 bases match TRBD1. V trimming: 6 bases; J trimming: 0 bases; junction bases outside the gene matches: 5. The CDR3 loop spans 15 amino acids. CDR1 is SNHLY and CDR2 is FYNNEI in the germline V gene. Written as DNA, the CDR3 is TGTGCCAGCAGGGAACAGGGGGCAGTGAACACTGAAGCTTTCTTT. Its translation is CASREQGAVNTEAFF.

CDR3 coding DNA: TGCAGCGTTGGTACAGGGTATCATCAGCCCCAGCATTTT. Its translation: CSVGTGYHQPQHF. The V gene is TRBV29-1, the J gene TRBJ1-5, with D possibly matching TRBD1 (6 bases). Looked up from germline, CDR1 is SQVTM and CDR2 is ANQGSEA. The CDR3 spans 13 residues. V lost 4 bases to trimming and J lost 5 bases, with 12 bases between them.

The chain's CDR3 is CASSPSDRGPTEAFF. DNA for the CDR3: TGTGCCAGCAGTCCCTCGGACAGGGGACCCACTGAAGCTTTCTTT. The chain is built from TRBV28 and TRBJ1-1; 9 bases fit TRBD1. CDR3 size: 15 residues. V was pared by 5 bases and J by 4 bases, with 8 bases of the junction left unmatched. CDR1 and CDR2 (germline): MDHEN, SYDVKM.

The genes are TRBV7-6 and TRBJ2-2; possible D gene TRBD1, 6 bases. The germline V gene encodes CDR1 SGHVS and CDR2 FNYEAQ. This CDR3 has 14 residues. V shed 5 bases and J shed 7 bases, with 14 bases lying between them. CDR3 loop: CASSPVGASGELFF. The CDR3 bases are TGTGCCAGCAGCCCTGTGGGGGCGAGCGGGGAGCTGTTTTTT. The variable domain in full, completed from reference TRBV7-6 and TRBJ2-2, reads GAGVSQSPRYKVTKRGQDVALRCDPISGHVSLYWYRQALGQGPEFLTYFNYEAQQDKSGLPNDRFSAERPEGSISTLTIQRTEQRDSAMYRCASSPVGASGELFFGEGSRLTVL.

V is TRBV4-2 and J is TRBJ1-2, with D possibly TRBD1 on 6 matching bases. In germline, CDR1 is LGHNA, CDR2 YNFKEQ. V shed 1 base and J shed 4 bases, with 10 bases lying between them. The CDR3 runs 14 residues. The CDR3 coding sequence is TGTGCCAGCAGCCAAGCCCAGGGGCCCTATGGCTACACCTTC. Translated, it gives CASSQAQGPYGYTF.

This clone has only a few counts. This chain links TRBV20-1 with TRBJ2-7, with D possibly TRBD2 on 5 matching bases. The CDR3 sequence is 11 residues long. CDR1 and CDR2 (germline): DFQATT, SNEGSKA (reference sequence). The CDR3 coding sequence is TGCAGCGCCCAAAGGCGGGACGAGCAGTACGTC. The encoded protein is CSAQRRDEQYV.

The chain uses TRBV7-2 and TRBJ1-4; tentatively, D is TRBD1 (6 bases). CDR1 SGHTA and CDR2 FQGNSA come from the germline V gene. The V and J ends lost 8 bases and 14 bases respectively, with 24 bases between them. This CDR3 region has 14 residues. CDR3 amino acids: CASHTPKGGGGLFF. CDR3 sequence (DNA): TGTGCCAGCCACACCCCGAAGGGCGGGGGCGGGCTGTTTTTT.

V gene TRBV19 combines with J gene TRBJ1-1, with D possibly TRBD1 on 6 matching bases. Trimming removed 7 bases at V and 0 bases at J, with 15 bases between. In germline, CDR1 is LNHDA, CDR2 SQIVND (reference sequence). This CDR3 is 15 amino acids long. CDR3 in DNA: TGTGCCAGTAAGGGGCGGGGGCCCATGAACACTGAAGCTTTCTTT. This sequence encodes CASKGRGPMNTEAFF.

This chain uses TRBV5-6 with TRBJ2-1; D gene ambiguous. The CDR3 contains 13 residues. Between the trimmed V and J ends, which lost 6 bases and 4 bases, there was a span of 11 bases. CDR1 and CDR2 from the germline V gene are SGHDT and YYEEEE. The CDR3 DNA follows: TGTGCCAGCACCTCCTCCGGTTACAATGAGCAGTTCTTC. It codes for CASTSSGYNEQFF.

The J gene is TRBJ2-7, the V gene TRBV2, with D maybe TRBD1 (5 bases). V lost 4 bases, J lost 2 bases, and 12 bases lay in between. Germline CDR1 and CDR2: SNHLY and FYNNEI. CDR3 length: 14 residues. In DNA, the CDR3 is TGTGCCAGCAGTGCGCAGGGTCTGACCTACGAGCAGTACGTC. Protein product: CASSAQGLTYEQYV.

The J gene is TRBJ1-1, the V gene TRBV2, with D perhaps matching TRBD1 (6 bases). Germline CDR1 SNHLY, CDR2 FYNNEI. CDR3 length equals 11 residues. The ends were cut back, 6 bases at V and 6 bases at J, with 8 bases in the middle. The DNA of the CDR3 is TGTGCCAGCAGCGGACAGTCTGAAGCTTTCTTT. This sequence encodes CASSGQSEAFF.

This chain connects TRBV7-2 to TRBJ2-2; 7 bases line up with TRBD1. V shed 3 bases and J 7 bases; nucleotides not matched to a gene: 11. This CDR3 is built from 16 residues. The germline CDR1 and CDR2 sequences are SGHTA and FQGNSA. In DNA, the CDR3 is TGTGCCAGCAGCTTTTCTCCCATTACAGGGGACGGGGAGCTGTTTTTT. Its translation is CASSFSPITGDGELFF. Complete variable domain (other parts from reference TRBV7-2 and TRBJ2-2): GAGVSQSPSNKVTEKGKDVELRCDPISGHTALYWYRQSLGQGLEFLIYFQGNSAPDKSGLPSDRFSAERTGGSVSTLTIQRTQQEDSAVYLCASSFSPITGDGELFFGEGSRLTVL.

This sequence joins TRBV30 and TRBJ2-3; 7 positions agree with TRBD2. J lost 7 bases, V lost 3 bases, and 10 bases had no gene match. CDR1 is GTSNPN, CDR2 SVGIG, per germline (reference sequence). CDR3 length: 14 amino acids. The CDR3 loop is CAWSGVGGENTQYF. The CDR3 coding sequence is TGTGCCTGGAGCGGAGTGGGGGGGGAAAATACGCAGTATTTT.

CDR3 protein: CSVGGGSGNTIYF. CDR3 nucleotide sequence: TGCAGCGTTGGGGGGGGCTCTGGAAACACCATATATTTT. The chain has TRBV29-1 and TRBJ1-3; D possibly corresponds to TRBD1 (5 bases). The CDR3 extends over 13 amino acids. Germline V CDR1 and CDR2: SQVTM, ANQGSEA. V lost 4 bases, J lost 0 bases, and 7 bases lay in between.

The V and J genes are TRBV5-1 and TRBJ2-2; possibly TRBD2 for D (5 bases). The V end was cut by 4 bases, the J end by 1 base, with 8 bases between. Germline loops: CDR1 SGHRS, CDR2 YFSETQ. The CDR3 sequence is 14 residues long. The CDR3 DNA is TGCGCCAGCAGCATCAGCGGGAACACCGGGGAGCTGTTTTTT. Translation gives CASSISGNTGELFF.

The sample holds one count of this clone. The J gene is TRBJ2-5, the V gene TRBV7-2; 8 bases are shared with TRBD2. J gave up 5 bases and V 2 bases, and 7 bases lay outside the gene matches. Germline assignment: CDR1 SGHTA and CDR2 FQGNSA. The CDR3 loop spans 15 amino acids. The CDR3 reads CASSLQAGAVETQYF. CDR3 nucleotide sequence: TGTGCCAGCAGCTTACAAGCGGGGGCGGTCGAGACCCAGTACTTC.

V is TRBV7-8 and J is TRBJ1-5; D not certain. The CDR3 contains 14 residues. Germline CDR1 reads SGHVS; CDR2 reads FQNEAQ. Trimming took 2 bases from V and 5 from J, leaving 10 bases between them. Written as DNA, the CDR3 is TGTGCCAGCAGCTTAACGACAAGTGATCAGCCCCAGCATTTT. Amino acids: CASSLTTSDQPQHF.

V gene TRBV7-9 combines with J gene TRBJ2-5, with a tentative D call TRBD1 (5 bases). The CDR3 is 13 amino acids. The germline gives CDR1 SEHNR, CDR2 FQNEAQ (reference sequence). V lost 1 base, J lost 5 bases, and 8 bases lay in between. The CDR3 nucleotides read TGTGCCAGCAGCTTAGTCAGGGTTGAGACCCAGTACTTC. It specifies CASSLVRVETQYF.

The V call is TRBV15, the J call TRBJ1-2; TRBD1 matches 7 bases. The CDR3 runs to 15 residues. The V segment lost 2 bases and the J segment 8 bases; nucleotides outside the gene matches: 11. CDR1 and CDR2 (germline): LNHNV, YYDKDF (reference sequence). The CDR3 protein is CATSRPRGSLSGYTF. In DNA form, the CDR3 reads TGTGCCACCAGCAGACCCAGGGGGTCTCTATCCGGCTACACCTTC.

The rearrangement links TRBV7-8 to TRBJ2-2; weak D call: TRBD2 (5 bases). The length of the CDR3 is 16 residues. Germline assignment: CDR1 SGHVS and CDR2 FQNEAQ. Trimming shortened V by 1 base and J by 4 bases, and 13 bases separated the two germline ends. The CDR3 sequence is CASSLVGGSITGELFF. CDR3 in DNA: TGTGCCAGCAGCTTAGTTGGTGGGAGTATCACCGGGGAGCTGTTTTTT.

The V call is TRBV15, the J call TRBJ2-1; the match to TRBD2 covers 15 bases. Trimming took 3 bases from V and 4 from J; bases not matched to a gene: 1. The CDR3 length is 16 residues. In germline, CDR1 is LNHNV, CDR2 YYDKDF (reference sequence). CDR3: CATSRGTSGGYNEQFF. CDR3 DNA sequence: TGTGCCACCAGCAGGGGGACTAGCGGGGGGTACAATGAGCAGTTCTTC.

This sequence joins TRBV7-2 and TRBJ2-3, with 12 bases that match TRBD2. Germline V lookup: CDR1 SGHTA, CDR2 FQGNSA. This CDR3 has 17 residues. The V segment lost 4 bases and the J segment 0 bases; nucleotides outside the gene matches: 5. The DNA for the CDR3 is TGTGCCAGCAGCTACCCTAGCGGGGGGGTGAGCACAGATACGCAGTATTTT. Its translation is CASSYPSGGVSTDTQYF. The variable domain in full, completed from reference TRBV7-2 and TRBJ2-3, reads GAGVSQSPSNKVTEKGKDVELRCDPISGHTALYWYRQSLGQGLEFLIYFQGNSAPDKSGLPSDRFSAERTGGSVSTLTIQRTQQEDSAVYLCASSYPSGGVSTDTQYFGPGTRLTVL.

The chain couples TRBV19 to TRBJ2-5; 9 bases are a match to TRBD1. The CDR3 loop spans 15 amino acids. In germline, CDR1 is LNHDA, CDR2 SQIVND (reference sequence). V lost 5 bases, J lost 3 bases, and 7 bases stayed unmatched. The CDR3 loop is CASSSSTGGKETQYF. The CDR3 DNA is TGTGCCAGTAGTTCGTCGACAGGGGGAAAAGAGACCCAGTACTTC.